This TCR beta chain was profiled in a study of blood T cell repertoires in COVID-19. Study background: Sample material is recorded as cDNA or gDNA derived from T cells, B-cell-depleted T cells, or PBMCs.

The germline V gene encodes CDR1 WSHSY and CDR2 SAAADI. This CDR3 has 14 amino acids. The J segment lost 6 bases and the V segment lost 6 bases, leaving 5 bases of the junction unmatched. Generated by immunoSEQ multiplex PCR, the TCRdb table keeps only in-frame clones and is missing some. The sample lists around 360,000 clones, 80% to 90% occurring once. The receptor comes from a man aged 40-50 years in a cohort exposed to, infected with or recovered from COVID-19 (not recorded which). This chain connects TRBV10-2 to TRBJ2-1, with 10 nucleotides matching TRBD2. The specimen was PBMCs or T cells enriched from blood (not recorded which). The CDR3 loop reads CASRPSGGGNEQFF. The CDR3 DNA sequence: TGCGCCAGCAGACCTAGCGGGGGAGGCAATGAGCAGTTCTTC.